The next 25 T cell receptor beta chains were all read from a single sample in a study of post-analysis software for immune sequencing data. Study-wide results and caveats: In patients, roughly 5 TRBV segments were more frequent than in controls, with TRBV5-6, TRBV5-1 and TRBV20-1 among them.

TCR beta cDNA libraries had unique molecular identifiers. MiXCR, run by TCRdb on the PCR reads, gives a single entry per CDR3 protein. The profile shows some 700,000 distinct CDR3 sequences, approximately 59% of them singletons. The antigens these receptors bind are not known. The sample was blood. These receptors came from a girl aged 2-10 years with multiple sclerosis.

V gene TRBV6-5 combines with J gene TRBJ2-6; no firm D call. V was shortened by 5 bases and J by 2 bases, with 7 bases between the two germline ends. This CDR3 region has 14 residues. Looked up from germline, CDR1 is MNHEY and CDR2 is SVGAGI. The DNA for the CDR3 is TGTGCCAGCAGTCTAAAGCCTGGGGCCAACGTCCTGACTTTC. Translating it yields CASSLKPGANVLTF.

The chain has TRBV5-6 and TRBJ2-4, with D possibly matching TRBD1 (6 bases). The DNA end is more similar to TRBJ2-7, so the J call may be wrong. This CDR3 region has 13 residues. Germline V gene data show CDR1 as SGHDT and CDR2 as YYEEEE. The DNA of the CDR3 is TGTGCCAGCAGCTCAGCAGGGGTCTACGAGCAGTACTTC. Protein product: CASSSAGVYEQYF.

Only one count was recorded for this clonotype. V usage is TRBV12-3 or TRBV12-4 and J usage is TRBJ1-5; the D is unclear. This CDR3 region has 12 residues. V lost 6 bases and J 4 bases, leaving 7 bases between the germline ends. DNA for the CDR3: TGTGCCAGCAGGGGGATGAATCAGCCCCAGCATTTT. Translating gives CASRGMNQPQHF.

The CDR3 DNA sequence: TGTGCCAGCAGCTTCTCCGGGGCTTCCTACGAGCAGTACTTC. Its translation: CASSFSGASYEQYF. The V and J genes are TRBV7-9 and TRBJ2-7, with D perhaps assigned TRBD1 or TRBD2 (5 bases each). The CDR3 is 14 amino acids. The ends were cut back, 3 bases at V and 1 base at J, with 10 bases in the middle. Germline-derived CDR1 and CDR2 are SEHNR and FQNEAQ (reference sequence). The complete variable domain, with remaining parts taken from reference TRBV7-9 and TRBJ2-7, reads DTGVSQNPRHKITKRGQNVTFRCDPISEHNRLYWYRQTLGQGPEFLTYFQNEAQLEKSRLLSDRFSAERPKGSFSTLEIQRTEQGDSAMYLCASSFSGASYEQYFGPGTRLTVT.

This clonotype was detected a few times. The chain recombines TRBV7-2 with TRBJ1-4, with TRBD1 matching over 7 bases. With 6 bases clipped from V and 14 bases from J, the junction kept 12 bases outside the gene matches. Germline V CDR1 and CDR2: SGHTA, FQGNSA. The CDR3 contains 13 residues. The CDR3 is CASSGMGRDSLFF. The CDR3 DNA follows: TGTGCCAGCAGTGGGATGGGAAGGGACAGCCTGTTTTTT.

This clonotype was observed a handful of times. V and J are TRBV29-1 and TRBJ2-7, with TRBD1 matching over 8 bases. The germline V gene encodes CDR1 SQVTM and CDR2 ANQGSEA. The ends lost 0 bases at V and 6 bases at J; junction bases unmatched: 4. The CDR3 extends over 13 amino acids. CDR3 in amino acids: CSVEDGQGPEQYF. CDR3 DNA sequence: TGCAGCGTTGAAGACGGACAGGGACCCGAGCAGTACTTC.

For this clonotype: Since the CDR3 does not end with the conserved phenylalanine or tryptophan, this likely comes from a read error. CDR3 nucleotides: TGTGCCGCGGGCACAGCGGACAATGAGCAGTTCTCC. This translates into CAAGTADNEQFS. This sequence joins TRBV24-1 and TRBJ2-1; tentatively, D is TRBD2 (5 bases). Trimming removed 12 bases from V and 5 bases from J, with 13 bases in between. The germline gives CDR1 KGHDR, CDR2 SFDVKD. The length of the CDR3 is 12 residues.

V is TRBV4-2 and J is TRBJ1-2; the D gene is possibly TRBD1 (5 bases). Between the trimmed V and J ends, which lost 0 bases and 7 bases, there was a span of 15 bases. The CDR3 spans 15 residues. Per the germline V gene, CDR1 is LGHNA and CDR2 is YNFKEQ. The CDR3 bases are TGTGCCAGCAGCCAAGATCCATCTCTCGGGGGTGGCTACACCTTC. Its protein product is CASSQDPSLGGGYTF.

The V call is TRBV5-1, the J call TRBJ2-6; the D is unclear. Germline V gene data show CDR1 as SGHRS and CDR2 as YFSETQ. V gave up 0 bases and J gave up 5 bases, with 9 bases separating them. The CDR3 runs 15 residues. The CDR3 coding sequence is TGCGCCAGCAGCTTGGTCGCAGGTCGGGCCAACGTCCTGACTTTC. This encodes CASSLVAGRANVLTF.

V and J are TRBV6-2 or TRBV6-3 and TRBJ2-5, with TRBD1 matching 9 bases. Germline V lookup: CDR1 MNHEY, CDR2 SVGEGT. The CDR3 sequence is 15 residues long. V dropped 5 bases and J dropped 3; count of bases not matched to a gene: 7. For the CDR3, the DNA is TGTGCCAGCAGTCGCCCGGACAGGGGTGAAGAGACCCAGTACTTC. Protein sequence: CASSRPDRGEETQYF.

The V gene is TRBV4-3, the J gene TRBJ2-1, with D perhaps matching TRBD2 (6 bases). The CDR3 runs 18 residues. Per the germline V gene, CDR1 is LGHNA and CDR2 is YSLEER. V lost 4 bases, J lost 7 bases, and 26 bases lay in between. The CDR3 DNA sequence: TGCGCCAGCAGCCGGGGACCAAGACAGACCGCCGGGAGAAATGAGCAGTTCTTC. This translates into CASSRGPRQTAGRNEQFF.

This clonotype was seen only a few times. J is TRBJ1-2 and V is TRBV20-1; D unclear. The V gene lost 0 bases and the J gene lost 5 bases, with 7 bases spanning the gap. CDR1 is DFQATT, CDR2 SNEGSKA, per germline (reference sequence). The length of the CDR3 is 12 residues. The CDR3 region has the DNA TGCAGTGCTAGAGATGGTGTTTATGGCTACACCTTC. It encodes CSARDGVYGYTF.

This clonotype showed up just once. V and J are TRBV10-3 and TRBJ2-1; 7 bases agree with TRBD2. V shed 10 bases, J shed 8 bases, and the junction held 5 bases outside the gene matches. Germline CDR1 and CDR2: ENHRY and SYGVKD. This CDR3 region has 11 residues. CDR3 in DNA: TGTGCCACTCGGGGGAGGGATGAGCAGTTCTTC. It is translated as CATRGRDEQFF.

This clonotype turned up a few times. This sequence joins TRBV7-2 and TRBJ2-1; 12 nucleotides line up with TRBD1. With 5 bases clipped from V and 7 bases from J, the junction kept 9 bases outside the gene matches. The CDR3 extends over 16 amino acids. Germline V gene lookup returns CDR1 SGHTA and CDR2 FQGNSA. The CDR3 region has the DNA TGTGCCAGCAGCGTAAGGCCGGGACAGGGGGCTAATGAGCAGTTCTTC. Protein sequence: CASSVRPGQGANEQFF. Complete variable domain (other parts from reference TRBV7-2 and TRBJ2-1): GAGVSQSPSNKVTEKGKDVELRCDPISGHTALYWYRQSLGQGLEFLIYFQGNSAPDKSGLPSDRFSAERTGGSVSTLTIQRTQQEDSAVYLCASSVRPGQGANEQFFGPGTRLTVL.

This rearrangement joins TRBV5-1 to TRBJ1-2; unclear D gene. In germline, CDR1 is SGHRS, CDR2 YFSETQ. Trimming pared 4 bases from V and 0 bases from J, leaving 10 bases between. This CDR3 spans 14 amino acids. Written as DNA, the CDR3 is TGCGCCAGCAGCGAGCCGACCGCTAACTATGGCTACACCTTC. Its translation: CASSEPTANYGYTF.

The chain recombines TRBV20-1 with TRBJ2-7; 8 bases are shared with TRBD1. CDR3 length: 16 amino acids. The germline gives CDR1 DFQATT, CDR2 SNEGSKA (reference sequence). J gave up 1 base and V 5 bases, and 13 bases lay outside the gene matches. The CDR3 region is CSARVTGTGISYEQYF. The CDR3 DNA reads as TGCAGTGCTCGGGTCACCGGGACAGGTATTTCCTACGAGCAGTACTTC.

The chain uses TRBV7-9 and TRBJ2-3, with D possibly being TRBD2 (5 bases). Germline CDR1 SEHNR, CDR2 FQNEAQ (reference sequence). V lost 7 bases, J lost 5 bases, and 16 bases lay in between. The CDR3 has 14 amino acids. The CDR3 reads CASTPGGRGDTQYF. Written as DNA, the CDR3 is TGTGCCAGCACCCCGGGTGGACGGGGAGATACGCAGTATTTT.

The chain combines TRBV10-3 with TRBJ2-5, with TRBD2 matching over 9 bases. The assigned J gene may be wrong: the sequence end matches TRBJ2-7 better. This CDR3 is 13 amino acids long. Germline loops: CDR1 ENHRY, CDR2 SYGVKD. CDR3 residues: CAIGEREEDEQYF. The CDR3 coding sequence is TGTGCCATCGGAGAGCGGGAGGAGGACGAGCAGTACTTC.

V usage is TRBV7-2 and J usage is TRBJ2-3; 12 bases fit TRBD2. Trimming took 5 bases from V and 3 from J; bases not matched to a gene: 6. This CDR3 comprises 16 residues. Germline V gene lookup returns CDR1 SGHTA and CDR2 FQGNSA. The CDR3 nucleotides read TGTGCCAGCAGCCTACTAGCGGGGGGAGGTACAGATACGCAGTATTTT. It codes for CASSLLAGGGTDTQYF.

J is TRBJ2-1 and V is TRBV11-1, with D possibly matching TRBD1 (5 bases). Trimming removed 5 bases at V and 4 bases at J, with 9 bases between. The germline CDR1 and CDR2 sequences are SGHAT and FQDESV (reference sequence). This CDR3 comprises 13 residues. The CDR3 sequence: CASSHYRYNEQFF. The DNA of the CDR3 is TGTGCCAGCAGCCATTACAGGTACAATGAGCAGTTCTTC.

This chain connects TRBV7-9 to TRBJ2-1, with D tentatively TRBD1 (6 bases). Trimming shortened V by 4 bases and J by 4 bases, and 20 bases separated the two germline ends. CDR3 length: 17 residues. The germline CDR1 and CDR2 sequences are SEHNR and FQNEAQ (reference sequence). CDR3 amino acids: CASSSPFRFRGYNEQFF. The CDR3 bases are TGTGCCAGCAGCTCCCCTTTTCGATTCAGGGGATACAATGAGCAGTTCTTC.

The chain has TRBV13 and TRBJ2-5; 8 nucleotides agree with TRBD1. The V segment lost 7 bases and the J segment 3 bases; nucleotides outside the gene matches: 7. The CDR3 length is 14 residues. The germline V gene encodes CDR1 PRHDT and CDR2 FYEKMQ (reference sequence). CDR3 loop: CASIRTGTEETQYF. The CDR3 nucleotides are TGTGCCAGCATTAGGACAGGGACAGAAGAGACCCAGTACTTC.

The genes are TRBV29-1 and TRBJ1-5; D is undetermined. The CDR3 totals 13 residues. The V gene's germline CDR1 is SQVTM and CDR2 ANQGSEA. Trimming pared 7 bases from V and 0 bases from J, leaving 10 bases between. Written as DNA, the CDR3 is TGCAGCGCCGTGACAAGTAGCAATCAGCCCCAGCATTTT. The encoded protein is CSAVTSSNQPQHF.

The chain links TRBV20-1 to TRBJ1-6; 10 bases match TRBD1. Germline loops: CDR1 DFQATT, CDR2 SNEGSKA (reference sequence). The CDR3 totals 14 residues. Trimming took 6 bases from V and 9 from J; bases not matched to a gene: 8. DNA of the CDR3: TGCAGTGCGGGGAGGGGACAGGGGAGTTCACCCCTCCACTTT. Translating it yields CSAGRGQGSSPLHF.

This rearrangement joins TRBV12-3 or TRBV12-4 to TRBJ1-1; the D gene is possibly TRBD1 (5 bases). The CDR3 contains 13 residues. The ends were cut back, 5 bases at V and 7 bases at J, with 14 bases in the middle. The CDR3 DNA reads TGTGCCAGCAGTCCCCGGGACGGGGGTGAAGCTTTCTTT. This sequence encodes CASSPRDGGEAFF.